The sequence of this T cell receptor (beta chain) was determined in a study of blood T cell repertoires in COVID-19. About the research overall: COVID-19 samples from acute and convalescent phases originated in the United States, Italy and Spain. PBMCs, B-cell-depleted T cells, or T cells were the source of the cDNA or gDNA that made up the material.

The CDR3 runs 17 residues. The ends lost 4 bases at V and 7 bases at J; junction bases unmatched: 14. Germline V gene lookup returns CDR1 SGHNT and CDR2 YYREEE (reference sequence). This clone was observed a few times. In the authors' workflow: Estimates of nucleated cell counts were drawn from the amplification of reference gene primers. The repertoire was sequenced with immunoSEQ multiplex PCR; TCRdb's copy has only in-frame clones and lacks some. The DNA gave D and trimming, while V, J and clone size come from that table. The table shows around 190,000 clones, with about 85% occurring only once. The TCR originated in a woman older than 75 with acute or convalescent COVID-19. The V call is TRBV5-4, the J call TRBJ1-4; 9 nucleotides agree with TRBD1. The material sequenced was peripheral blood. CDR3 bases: TGTGCCAGCAGCCCCGGGACAGGGACTCTCCTTGCTGAAAAACTGTTTTTT. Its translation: CASSPGTGTLLAEKLFF.